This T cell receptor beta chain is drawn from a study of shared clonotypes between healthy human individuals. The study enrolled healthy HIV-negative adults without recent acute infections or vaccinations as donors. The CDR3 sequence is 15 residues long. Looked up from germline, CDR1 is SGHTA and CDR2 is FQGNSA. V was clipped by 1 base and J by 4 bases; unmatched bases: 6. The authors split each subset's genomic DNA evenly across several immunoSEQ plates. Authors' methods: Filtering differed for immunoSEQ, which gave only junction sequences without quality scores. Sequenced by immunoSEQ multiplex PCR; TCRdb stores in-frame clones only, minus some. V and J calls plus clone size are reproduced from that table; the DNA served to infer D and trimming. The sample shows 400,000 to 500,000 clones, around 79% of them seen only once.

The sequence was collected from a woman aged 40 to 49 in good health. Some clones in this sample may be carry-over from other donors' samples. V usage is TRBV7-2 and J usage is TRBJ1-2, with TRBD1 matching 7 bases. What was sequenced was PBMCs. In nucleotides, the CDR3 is TGTGCCAGCAGCTTAGTTACAGGGGATGCCTATGGCTACACCTTC. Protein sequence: CASSLVTGDAYGYTF.